Shown below are 28 T cell receptor beta chains from a single sample sequenced in a study of control samples from healthy donors and cancer patients. Generated by immunoSEQ multiplex PCR, the TCRdb table keeps only in-frame clones and is missing some. The sample has approximately 150,000 clones, 92% seen once. Sequenced input: blood. These receptors originate from a woman younger than 45 in good health.

V gene TRBV28 combines with J gene TRBJ2-7; D unclear. Looked up from germline, CDR1 is MDHEN and CDR2 is SYDVKM. This CDR3 has 14 amino acids. The V gene lost 5 bases and the J gene lost 3 bases, with 14 bases spanning the gap. CDR3 protein: CASSRRIMVYEQYF. For the CDR3, the DNA is TGTGCCAGCAGTAGAAGGATTATGGTCTACGAGCAGTACTTC. The full variable domain, in which reference TRBV28 and TRBJ2-7 provide the parts outside the CDR3, is DVKVTQSSRYLVKRTGEKVFLECVQDMDHENMFWYRQDPGLGLRLIYFSYDVKMKEKGDIPEGYSVSREKKERFSLILESASTNQTSMYLCASSRRIMVYEQYFGPGTRLTVT.

Turning to this clone: The germline gene is not matched at one end of the junction; a read error may be the cause. This chain uses TRBV12-5 with TRBJ2-7; D is uncertain. The CDR3 runs 12 residues. The germline gives CDR1 LGHNT, CDR2 FRNRAP. The DNA for the CDR3 is TGTGCTAGTGGGACGATATTCAGCGAGCAGTGCTTC. It specifies CASGTIFSEQCF.

This clone appeared a single time. J is TRBJ2-7 and V is TRBV2; D not certain. Trimming took off 9 bases at V and 2 bases at J, with 20 bases between the two ends. Germline V CDR1 and CDR2: SNHLY, FYNNEI. The CDR3 has 15 residues. The CDR3, as DNA: TGTGCCAGTGCCGCCGCAAGGGTGTCGCCCTACGAGCAGTACTTC. Amino acids: CASAAARVSPYEQYF.

The chain joins TRBV28 to TRBJ1-5, with D unclear. V shed 10 bases and J shed 1 base, with 8 bases lying between them. Germline assignment: CDR1 MDHEN and CDR2 SYDVKM. The CDR3 is made up of 12 amino acids. The CDR3 DNA sequence: TGTGCCACCGTGGGGAGCAATCAGCCCCAGCATTTT. Translation: CATVGSNQPQHF.

The V and J genes are TRBV24-1 and TRBJ2-3; D is unresolved. Trimming pared 2 bases from V and 5 bases from J, leaving 4 bases between. Germline V gene data show CDR1 as KGHDR and CDR2 as SFDVKD. The CDR3 extends over 12 amino acids. CDR3 loop: CATSDSGDTQYF. The CDR3 DNA reads TGTGCCACCAGTGATTCGGGAGATACGCAGTATTTT.

The chain combines TRBV20-1 with TRBJ2-7; D might be TRBD1 or TRBD2, each matching 5 bases. This CDR3 is 17 amino acids long. CDR1 is DFQATT, CDR2 SNEGSKA, per germline (reference sequence). V dropped 3 bases and J dropped 3 bases, with 24 bases sitting between them. As DNA, the CDR3 is TGCAGTGCTAGTGGACTGACGGACACGAAGGCGAGCTACGAGCAGTACTTC. Its protein product is CSASGLTDTKASYEQYF.

The table lists this clone with a few counts. J is TRBJ1-5 and V is TRBV7-9, with D perhaps TRBD1 (5 bases). From germline, CDR1 is SEHNR and CDR2 FQNEAQ (reference sequence). Trimming removed 5 bases at V and 7 bases at J, with 15 bases between. CDR3 size: 14 residues. The CDR3 DNA follows: TGTGCCAGCAGCGGCCCGGAGAGGGGCCAGCCCCAGCATTTT. This gives the protein CASSGPERGQPQHF.

The chain couples TRBV2 to TRBJ2-1, with 9 nucleotides matching TRBD2. V was clipped by 5 bases and J by 4 bases; unmatched bases: 9. CDR1 and CDR2 from the germline V gene are SNHLY and FYNNEI. This CDR3 is 16 amino acids long. CDR3 in DNA: TGTGCCAGCAGTCAAGAAAGCGGGAGGACGTACAATGAGCAGTTCTTC. Translation gives CASSQESGRTYNEQFF.

The chain uses TRBV28 and TRBJ1-6; 7 nucleotides agree with TRBD1. Germline V gene data show CDR1 as MDHEN and CDR2 as SYDVKM. With V trimmed by 2 bases and J by 7 bases, 5 bases remained unmatched. There are 15 residues in the CDR3. CDR3 nucleotide sequence: TGTGCCAGCAGTTTACCTCAGGGGGGAAATTCACCCCTCCACTTT. Its protein is CASSLPQGGNSPLHF.

The rearrangement joins TRBV19 to TRBJ1-2; 11 bases line up with TRBD1. The germline gives CDR1 LNHDA, CDR2 SQIVND (reference sequence). The CDR3 contains 16 residues. V shed 9 bases, J shed 3 bases, and the junction held 12 bases outside the gene matches. The CDR3 spells CASSRTGGLGDYGYTF. The CDR3 coding sequence is TGTGCCAGCTCCCGGACAGGGGGCCTAGGGGACTATGGCTACACCTTC.

This chain links TRBV6-5 with TRBJ1-6; TRBD1 agrees at 10 bases. The CDR3 runs to 15 residues. Germline assignment: CDR1 MNHEY and CDR2 SVGAGI. V lost 6 bases and J lost 8; bases outside the gene matches: 7. The chain's CDR3 is CASRAIGTGDSPLHF. DNA for the CDR3: TGTGCCAGCAGGGCTATTGGGACAGGGGATTCACCCCTCCACTTT.

This clone appeared once. The V and J genes are TRBV13 and TRBJ2-3, with 7 bases matching TRBD2. The CDR3 runs to 18 residues. The germline V gene encodes CDR1 PRHDT and CDR2 FYEKMQ (reference sequence). Trimming at V came to 1 base and at J to 0 bases, leaving 10 bases not matched to a gene. CDR3 loop: CASSLVASGESSTDTQYF. CDR3 nucleotide sequence: TGTGCCAGCAGCTTAGTGGCTAGCGGTGAGTCTAGCACAGATACGCAGTATTTT.

The V call is TRBV29-1, the J call TRBJ1-1; 7 bases match TRBD1. V dropped 7 bases and J dropped 8; count of bases not matched to a gene: 7. The germline CDR1 and CDR2 sequences are SQVTM and ANQGSEA. This CDR3 contains 11 residues. In nucleotides, the CDR3 is TGCAGCGGAGTAAGGGACAGAGAAGCTTTCTTT. Residues: CSGVRDREAFF.

This chain connects TRBV7-9 to TRBJ1-1, with a tentative D call TRBD1 (6 bases). Germline V gene lookup returns CDR1 SEHNR and CDR2 FQNEAQ (reference sequence). Deletions cut 1 base from V and 6 bases from J, with 9 bases between. This CDR3 contains 13 residues. This CDR3 is CASSLEGGPEAFF. The CDR3, as DNA: TGTGCCAGCAGCTTAGAGGGGGGGCCTGAAGCTTTCTTT.

Comment on this clone: One end of the junction does not line up with germline, which may come from a read error. The chain joins TRBV3-1 (or the pseudogene TRBV3-2) to TRBJ2-2; D may match TRBD1 or TRBD2 (6 bases each). Germline-derived CDR1 and CDR2 are LGHDT and YNNKEL (reference sequence). The CDR3 sequence is 16 residues long. The CDR3 loop reads CASSQFGGGNAGELFF. The CDR3 nucleotides are TGTGCCAGCAGCCAATTCGGGGGCGGGAACGCCGGGGAGCTGTTTTTT.

The CDR3 DNA sequence: TGTGCCAGCAGCTTCAACACGGGCGGGGAAAAACTGTTTTTT. Amino acids: CASSFNTGGEKLFF. The V call is TRBV5-5, the J call TRBJ1-4; D remains unclear. Germline V gene sequence: CDR1 SGHKS, CDR2 YYEKEE (reference sequence). The CDR3 runs to 14 residues. Trimming shortened V by 2 bases and J by 8 bases, and 13 bases separated the two germline ends.

The J gene is TRBJ1-2, the V gene TRBV5-1; no clear D gene. Germline V lookup: CDR1 SGHRS, CDR2 YFSETQ. CDR3 size: 15 residues. The V end was cut by 0 bases, the J end by 7 bases, with 16 bases between. The CDR3 DNA sequence: TGCGCCAGCAGCTTGGAAGAAACTTCGGTGTCTGGCTACACCTTC. Protein product: CASSLEETSVSGYTF.

The rearrangement joins TRBV7-2 to TRBJ1-2, with 7 bases identical to TRBD1. The CDR3 length is 12 residues. The V segment lost 3 bases and the J segment 6 bases; nucleotides outside the gene matches: 1. The germline CDR1 and CDR2 sequences are SGHTA and FQGNSA. In DNA, the CDR3 is TGTGCCAGCAGCTTTACAGGGGATGGCTACACCTTC. Protein: CASSFTGDGYTF.

Regarding this clone: Mismatch with germline at one junction end may stem from a read error. The chain couples TRBV7-2 to TRBJ2-2; TRBD2 matches 10 bases. Germline assignment: CDR1 SGHTA and CDR2 FQGNSA. CDR3 length equals 16 residues. The CDR3 loop reads CASSLAGATNTGELFF. For the CDR3, the DNA is TGTGCCAGCAGCCTAGCGGGAGCCACGAACACCGGGGAGCTGTTTTTT.

J is TRBJ2-7 and V is TRBV6-2 or TRBV6-3; D remains unclear. Germline V lookup: CDR1 MNHEY, CDR2 SVGEGT. V was pared by 0 bases and J by 7 bases, with 10 bases between. The CDR3 has 13 amino acids. CDR3 sequence: CASSYSLVWEQYF. The CDR3 DNA follows: TGTGCCAGCAGTTACTCTTTGGTCTGGGAGCAGTACTTC.

The gene calls are TRBV19 and TRBJ2-7; tentatively, D is TRBD1 (5 bases). Looked up from germline, CDR1 is LNHDA and CDR2 is SQIVND (reference sequence). The CDR3 totals 14 residues. V lost 3 bases to trimming and J lost 2 bases, with 11 bases between them. The CDR3 nucleotides read TGTGCCAGTAGTATCAAAGGGGCCGCCTACGAGCAGTACTTC. This sequence encodes CASSIKGAAYEQYF.

This rearrangement joins TRBV7-2 to TRBJ1-2; 9 bases are shared with TRBD1. This CDR3 is built from 16 residues. CDR1 is SGHTA and CDR2 is FQGNSA in the germline V gene. J lost 3 bases, V lost 5 bases, and 10 bases had no gene match. CDR3 DNA sequence: TGTGCCAGCAGCCGCTCCCCGGACAGGGGCCACTATGGCTACACCTTC. It specifies CASSRSPDRGHYGYTF.

J is TRBJ2-2 and V is TRBV7-3; 8 positions agree with TRBD2. This CDR3 region has 15 residues. Germline CDR1 SGHTA, CDR2 FQGTGA. V lost 1 base, J lost 6 bases, and 4 bases stayed unmatched. Written as DNA, the CDR3 is TGTGCCAGCAGCTTAATCTCTAGCGGGTCCGGGGAGCTGTTTTTT. It specifies CASSLISSGSGELFF.

This clone was seen just once. The J gene is TRBJ2-1, the V gene TRBV3-1 (or the pseudogene TRBV3-2); possibly TRBD1 for D (5 bases). The CDR3 consists of 14 residues. The V end was cut by 5 bases, the J end by 3 bases, with 11 bases between. Germline-derived CDR1 and CDR2 are LGHDT and YNNKEL (reference sequence). CDR3 protein: CASSFDSSYNEQFF. The DNA of the CDR3 is TGTGCCAGCAGCTTTGACAGCAGCTACAATGAGCAGTTCTTC.

The rearrangement uses TRBV7-9 and TRBJ1-6; no reliable D call. This CDR3 is built from 13 residues. Germline V gene data show CDR1 as SEHNR and CDR2 as FQNEAQ (reference sequence). Trimming removed 5 bases from V and 5 bases from J, with 7 bases in between. The CDR3 bases are TGTGCCAGCAGCAGAAAGGATAATTCACCCCTCCACTTT. Translation gives CASSRKDNSPLHF.

The chain combines TRBV4-3 with TRBJ1-1; D gene unclear. Trimming cost V 0 bases and J 1 base, with 6 bases left between them. Germline CDR1 is LGHNA and CDR2 is YSLEER. The CDR3 is 14 residues long. The CDR3 DNA sequence: TGCGCCAGCAGCCAAGATTCGGGGAACACTGAAGCTTTCTTT. This encodes CASSQDSGNTEAFF.

The gene calls are TRBV18 and TRBJ1-5, with D maybe TRBD1 (5 bases). V lost 3 bases and J 1 base, leaving 7 bases between the germline ends. CDR1 and CDR2 from the germline V gene are KGHSH and LQKENI. The CDR3 sequence is 14 residues long. CDR3 bases: TGTGCCAGCTCACCTCAGGGAAGCAATCAGCCCCAGCATTTT. Amino acid sequence: CASSPQGSNQPQHF.

V usage is TRBV10-3 and J usage is TRBJ1-6; 7 bases match TRBD1. This CDR3 is built from 19 residues. The V segment lost 4 bases and the J segment 3 bases; nucleotides outside the gene matches: 15. Germline CDR1 reads ENHRY; CDR2 reads SYGVKD. The DNA of the CDR3 is TGTGCCATCAGTGCAGGGGGAACCCACGGTCGTGACTATAATTCACCCCTCCACTTT. It translates to CAISAGGTHGRDYNSPLHF.